Here is one TCR beta chain with its context. Its antigen is not identified. At one of its ends the junction is not consistent with the germline gene, which may arise from a read error. The V gene's germline CDR1 is KGHDR and CDR2 SFDVKD. The CDR3 has 17 amino acids. These data belong to a study of T cells in Graves' hyperthyroidism and ophthalmopathy. Overall study findings and caveats: Ophthalmopathy was predicted by the model a median of 6.5 months ahead of onset.

The source material, RNA transcripts, was used to amplify TCR beta CDR3 regions. A first-round RT-PCR of the TCR CDR3 used the HTBI primer set. TCRdb called the multiplex PCR reads again in MiXCR, with one record for every CDR3 protein. The sample records some 530,000 distinct CDR3 sequences, approximately 23% being singletons. The V call is TRBV24-1, the J call TRBJ2-1; 7 bases match TRBD2. The clonotype originates from an older woman with Graves' ophthalmopathy. Sequencing was done on a sample of blood. CDR3: CATSDPAGPPSCNEQFF. DNA for the CDR3: TGTGCCACCAGTGATCCAGCGGGGCCACCTTCCTGCAATGAGCAGTTCTTC.